Presented here are 2 T cell receptor beta chains from one specimen sequenced in a study of cytomegalovirus exposure and HLA in healthy donors. Primers included in the PCR were 60 Vbeta and 13 Jbeta primers. TCRdb's table, derived via immunoSEQ multiplex PCR, lists solely in-frame clones and lacks some. The sample comprises 150,000 or so clones, approximately 80% of which are singletons, and 1.4% rests with the top ten. The specimen was PBMCs. The receptor set was obtained from a man between 25 and 39 years old in good health and CMV-seropositive.

The chain has TRBV19 and TRBJ1-2; TRBD1 agrees at 7 bases. CDR3 length: 14 amino acids. J lost 5 bases, V lost 6 bases, and 9 bases had no gene match. Germline V gives CDR1 LNHDA, CDR2 SQIVND (reference sequence). CDR3: CASSLVGQEYGYTF. The CDR3 DNA is TGTGCCAGTAGCCTGGTCGGACAGGAGTATGGCTACACCTTC.

This clone occurred once. CDR3 residues: CASSSQGREETQYF. The CDR3 nucleotides are TGTGCCAGCAGCTCGCAGGGGAGGGAAGAGACCCAGTACTTC. The V and J genes are TRBV7-9 and TRBJ2-5; TRBD2 is a possible D gene (7 bases). The CDR3 sequence is 14 residues long. The ends were cut back, 4 bases at V and 3 bases at J, with 12 bases in the middle. Germline lookup yields CDR1 SEHNR and CDR2 FQNEAQ (reference sequence). Full variable domain (remainder filled in from reference TRBV7-9 and TRBJ2-5): DTGVSQNPRHKITKRGQNVTFRCDPISEHNRLYWYRQTLGQGPEFLTYFQNEAQLEKSRLLSDRFSAERPKGSFSTLEIQRTEQGDSAMYLCASSSQGREETQYFGPGTRLLVL.